These T cell receptor beta chains were read from a single sample in a study of T cell clonotyping in hematopoietic cell transplantation. Some clones are missing from TCRdb's copy, which holds only in-frame ones; the method was immunoSEQ multiplex PCR. The repertoire holds about 41,000 clones, with approximately 95% as singletons. Sequenced sample: peripheral blood mononuclear cells. The source is a man aged 25 to 45 in good health. Some clones in this sample may be carry-over from other donors' samples. Each CDR3 is given with its conserved first and last residue. The order of the fields is D gene, clone size, CDR3 length, V gene, J gene, CDR3 DNA, CDR3 protein. D genes are given only for firm matches. Clone size, where shown, is once, few, many, or a class for clones that have expanded.

>TRBD2|.|16|TRBV5-1|TRBJ2-3
TGCGCCAGCAGCCAGACTAGCCTTAACCCGCCAGATACGCAGTATTTT
CASSQTSLNPPDTQYF
>.|.|14|TRBV5-8|TRBJ1-6
TGTGCCAGCAGCTTCGGACCGACAGATTCACCCCTCCACTTT
CASSFGPTDSPLHF
>.|.|14|TRBV25-1|TRBJ2-5
TGTGCCAGCAGTGCCCAGGCCCCGCAAGAGACCCAGTACTTC
CASSAQAPQETQYF
>.|few|12|TRBV10-2|TRBJ2-2
TGCGCCAGCAGTGAAATCCCCGGGGAGCTGTTTTTT
CASSEIPGELFF
>.|.|14|TRBV6-5|TRBJ1-1
TGTGCCAGCAGTTCGGGATCTGGGAAGCCTGAAGCTTTCTTT
CASSSGSGKPEAFF
>.|.|12|TRBV7-9|TRBJ1-1
TGTGCCAGCATTGGGGGAATCGCTGAAGCTTTCTTT
CASIGGIAEAFF
>.|once|16|TRBV19|TRBJ2-5
TGTGCCAGTAGTATCGTTTTACAGACAGTTCAAGAGACCCAGTACTTC
CASSIVLQTVQETQYF
>TRBD1|.|15|TRBV6-5|TRBJ2-4
TGTGCCAGCAGTTACGGGACAGGGGGAAAAAACATTCAGTACTTC
CASSYGTGGKNIQYF
>TRBD1|.|14|TRBV27|TRBJ1-2
TGTGCCAGCAAGAACAGGGGGCTAAACTATGGCTACACCTTC
CASKNRGLNYGYTF
>TRBD2|.|15|TRBV2|TRBJ2-2
TGTGCCAGCAACGGACTAGCGGACGACACCGGGGAGCTGTTTTTT
CASNGLADDTGELFF
>.|.|14|TRBV6-5|TRBJ1-1
TGTGCCAGCACCATGGGGGGATGGGGCACTGAAGCTTTCTTT
CASTMGGWGTEAFF